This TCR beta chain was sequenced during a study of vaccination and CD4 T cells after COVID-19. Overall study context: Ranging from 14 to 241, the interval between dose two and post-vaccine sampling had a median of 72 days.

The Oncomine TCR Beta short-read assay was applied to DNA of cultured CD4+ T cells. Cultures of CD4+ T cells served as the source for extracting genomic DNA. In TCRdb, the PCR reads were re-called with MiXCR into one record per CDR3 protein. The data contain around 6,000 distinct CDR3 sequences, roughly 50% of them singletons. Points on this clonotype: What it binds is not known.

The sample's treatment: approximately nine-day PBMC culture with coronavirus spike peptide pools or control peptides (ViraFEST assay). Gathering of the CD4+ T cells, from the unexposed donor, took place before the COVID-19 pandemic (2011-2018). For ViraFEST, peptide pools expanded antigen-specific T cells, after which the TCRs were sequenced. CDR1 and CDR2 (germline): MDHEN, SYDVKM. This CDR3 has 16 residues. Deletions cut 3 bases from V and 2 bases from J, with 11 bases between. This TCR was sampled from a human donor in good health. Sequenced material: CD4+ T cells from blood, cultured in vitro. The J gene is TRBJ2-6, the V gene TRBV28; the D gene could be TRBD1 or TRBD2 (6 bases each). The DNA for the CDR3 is TGTGCCAGCAGTTTGAGGGGGGTGACTGGGGCCAACGTCCTGACTTTC. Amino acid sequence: CASSLRGVTGANVLTF. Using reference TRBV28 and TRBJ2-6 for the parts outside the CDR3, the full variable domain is DVKVTQSSRYLVKRTGEKVFLECVQDMDHENMFWYRQDPGLGLRLIYFSYDVKMKEKGDIPEGYSVSREKKERFSLILESASTNQTSMYLCASSLRGVTGANVLTFGAGSRLTVL.